The 3 T cell receptor beta chains presented below share a single source sample, sequenced in a study of cytomegalovirus exposure and HLA in healthy donors. Sequencing was performed with immunoSEQ multiplex PCR; in TCRdb, only in-frame clones are kept and a portion is missing. The data show roughly 150,000 clones, approximately 90% seen once. Sequenced material: PBMCs. The receptors were sampled from a young man in good health and CMV-seronegative.

V usage is TRBV7-9 and J usage is TRBJ1-5; D is unclear. Trimming pared 1 base from V and 6 bases from J, leaving 10 bases between. Germline V gene lookup returns CDR1 SEHNR and CDR2 FQNEAQ (reference sequence). The CDR3 has 14 amino acids. CDR3 coding DNA: TGTGCCAGCAGCTTAGGAGGATTCGGTCAGCCCCAGCATTTT. This gives the protein CASSLGGFGQPQHF.

The J gene is TRBJ1-2, the V gene TRBV28, with a possible D match to TRBD1 (6 bases). Trimming took off 11 bases at V and 5 bases at J, with 15 bases between the two ends. This CDR3 is 12 amino acids long. The germline V gene has CDR1 MDHEN and CDR2 SYDVKM. CDR3 loop: CAGFGTPYGYTF. The DNA of the CDR3 is TGTGCCGGATTCGGGACACCATATGGCTACACCTTC.

The rearrangement links TRBV5-6 to TRBJ1-2; unclear D gene. Trimming took 5 bases from V and 4 from J, leaving 12 bases between them. The germline gives CDR1 SGHDT, CDR2 YYEEEE. This CDR3 is built from 13 residues. For the CDR3, the DNA is TGTGCCAGCAGGGCTTTCGGGGTCTATGGCTACACCTTC. This sequence encodes CASRAFGVYGYTF.